This TCR beta chain was recovered during a study of T cells in Graves' hyperthyroidism and ophthalmopathy. The wider study: Peripheral blood was acquired at first diagnosis, ahead of any therapy whatsoever.

Note on this clonotype: The target antigen is unknown.

Whole-study results and caveats: Stable hyperthyroidism and ophthalmopathy were separated using 13 V-J signatures.

CDR1 and CDR2 from the germline V gene are SGHDN and FVKESK. This CDR3 has 13 residues. The V end lost 1 base, the J end lost 8 bases, and 11 bases lay between the germline ends. Amplification of TCR beta CDR3 regions was performed using RNA transcripts as template. The HTBI primer set was used in a first-round RT-PCR of the TCR CDR3. TCRdb itself ran the multiplex PCR reads through MiXCR, one entry per CDR3 protein. The sample gives 460,000 or so distinct CDR3 sequences, around 14% of which show up once; over 15% is in the top ten. Uncontrolled infection, other autoimmune disease, pregnancy or lactation disqualified patients from enrolment. The PBMCs were taken from about 10 ml of fresh peripheral blood.

The chain combines TRBV14 with TRBJ1-2; D is perhaps TRBD1 (5 bases). The source material was blood. The clonotype originates from a woman in her late teens or twenties with Graves' hyperthyroidism. The CDR3 loop is CASSQGGWRGYTF. The DNA for the CDR3 is TGTGCCAGCAGCCAAGGGGGCTGGAGAGGCTACACCTTC. The variable domain in full, completed from reference TRBV14 and TRBJ1-2, reads EAGVTQFPSHSVIEKGQTVTLRCDPISGHDNLYWYRRVMGKEIKFLLHFVKESKQDESGMPNNRFLAERTGGTYSTLKVQPAELEDSGVYFCASSQGGWRGYTFGSGTRLTVV.